The 22 T cell receptor beta chains in this list originate from one sample, sequenced in a study of cytomegalovirus exposure and HLA in healthy donors. PCR primers comprised 60 Vbeta and 13 Jbeta primers. Measured with immunoSEQ multiplex PCR; TCRdb has only the in-frame clones, and not every one. The profile shows just over 150,000 clones, around 77% of them singletons. Sequences were obtained from PBMCs. These TCRs come from a woman under 40 in good health and CMV-seronegative.

This clone turned up a few times. V usage is TRBV13 and J usage is TRBJ1-2, with D possibly TRBD1 on 6 matching bases. V gave up 5 bases and J gave up 0 bases, with 10 bases separating them. CDR3 length: 14 amino acids. Germline CDR1 PRHDT, CDR2 FYEKMQ (reference sequence). The CDR3 protein is CASSRTASNYGYTF. In DNA, the CDR3 is TGTGCCAGCAGCCGGACAGCCTCTAACTATGGCTACACCTTC.

The chain is built from TRBV6-1 and TRBJ2-7; TRBD2 matches 8 bases. The CDR3 is 15 residues long. The germline V gene has CDR1 MNHNS and CDR2 SASEGT. Losses at the gene ends were 1 base for V and 4 bases for J; bases not matched to a gene: 6. In nucleotides, the CDR3 is TGTGCCAGCAGTGAAGGAGGGACTAGTTGGTACGAGCAGTACTTC. Its protein is CASSEGGTSWYEQYF.

V gene TRBV19 combines with J gene TRBJ2-7; perhaps TRBD1 as D (6 bases). Looked up from germline, CDR1 is LNHDA and CDR2 is SQIVND (reference sequence). This CDR3 has 13 residues. The V gene lost 10 bases and the J gene lost 3 bases, with 16 bases spanning the gap. In DNA, the CDR3 is TGTGCCACCTCCGACAGGCTACTCTACGAGCAGTACTTC. Amino acids: CATSDRLLYEQYF.

V is TRBV2 and J is TRBJ2-5; TRBD1 might be the D (6 bases). Near its end, the DNA agrees better with TRBJ2-7, so the J call may be wrong. CDR3 size: 14 residues. The germline V gene has CDR1 SNHLY and CDR2 FYNNEI. CDR3 in amino acids: CASRSQGVGYEQYF. CDR3 nucleotide sequence: TGTGCCAGCCGATCACAGGGAGTCGGTTACGAGCAGTACTTC.

This sequence joins TRBV7-7 and TRBJ2-1, with 7 nucleotides matching TRBD1. Germline V gives CDR1 SSHAT, CDR2 FNYEAQ (reference sequence). With 0 bases clipped from V and 3 bases from J, the junction kept 23 bases outside the gene matches. CDR3 size: 22 residues. CDR3 sequence: CASSLARSNPVGDRAGYNEQFF. The DNA of the CDR3 is TGTGCCAGCAGCTTAGCCCGGTCAAACCCGGTCGGTGACAGGGCGGGCTACAATGAGCAGTTCTTC.

This clone was detected a few times. The chain joins TRBV5-1 to TRBJ1-2, with 7 positions matching TRBD1. V was pared by 6 bases and J by 3 bases, with 11 bases of the junction left unmatched. Germline V lookup: CDR1 SGHRS, CDR2 YFSETQ. The CDR3 runs 15 residues. CDR3 sequence reads: CASKVGFDRDYGYTF. DNA for the CDR3: TGCGCCAGCAAGGTCGGGTTTGACAGGGACTATGGCTACACCTTC.

The J gene is TRBJ2-5, the V gene TRBV2, with 9 nucleotides matching TRBD1. Germline V lookup: CDR1 SNHLY, CDR2 FYNNEI. The CDR3 sequence is 13 residues long. Trimming took 5 bases from V and 9 from J; bases not matched to a gene: 7. The CDR3 sequence: CASSSGTGYPQYF. The CDR3 DNA reads TGTGCCAGCAGTTCCGGGACAGGGTACCCCCAGTACTTC.

V gene TRBV6-1 combines with J gene TRBJ1-1, with TRBD1 matching 7 bases. V dropped 0 bases and J dropped 3; count of bases not matched to a gene: 4. The CDR3 sequence is 15 residues long. Germline assignment: CDR1 MNHNS and CDR2 SASEGT. The CDR3 protein is CASSEAGQSDTEAFF. Written as DNA, the CDR3 is TGTGCCAGCAGTGAAGCGGGACAGAGTGACACTGAAGCTTTCTTT.

The CDR3 spells CASSLQPGLAGSTGELFF. CDR3 bases: TGTGCCAGCAGCTTACAACCGGGACTAGCGGGGAGCACCGGGGAGCTGTTTTTT. V is TRBV7-8 and J is TRBJ2-2; 13 bases fit TRBD2. Germline V CDR1 and CDR2: SGHVS, FQNEAQ. With V trimmed by 2 bases and J by 4 bases, 7 bases remained unmatched. This CDR3 is built from 18 residues.

This clone was counted ten times or more. The V call is TRBV5-4, the J call TRBJ2-2; 7 bases are a match to TRBD1. Germline V lookup: CDR1 SGHNT, CDR2 YYREEE (reference sequence). This CDR3 contains 16 residues. V lost 3 bases to trimming and J lost 6 bases; unmatched junction nucleotides: 11. CDR3 in amino acids: CASSSTGLSRPGELFF. The DNA of the CDR3 is TGTGCCAGCAGCTCGACAGGGTTGAGTCGTCCCGGGGAGCTGTTTTTT.

The chain joins TRBV4-1 to TRBJ1-6; no reliable D call. CDR1 is MGHRA, CDR2 YSYEKL, per germline. This CDR3 has 17 residues. The V gene lost 0 bases and the J gene lost 6 bases, with 15 bases spanning the gap. Here the CDR3 DNA reads TGCGCCAGCAGCCAAGACGCCGGGAAAAGGGCTAATTCACCCCTCCACTTT. It yields the protein CASSQDAGKRANSPLHF.

The V and J genes are TRBV6-1 and TRBJ1-1, with 7 bases identical to TRBD1. The CDR3 is 14 amino acids. CDR1 and CDR2 (germline): MNHNS, SASEGT. Trimming removed 6 bases from V and 0 bases from J; junction bases left unmatched: 4. CDR3 protein: CASRMTGLNTEAFF. The CDR3, as DNA: TGTGCCAGCAGGATGACAGGGCTGAACACTGAAGCTTTCTTT.

This chain connects TRBV11-2 to TRBJ1-5; D not resolved. There are 12 residues in the CDR3. Germline CDR1 and CDR2: SGHAT and FQNNGV. The V and J ends lost 4 bases and 5 bases respectively, with 6 bases between them. The CDR3 loop is CASSSGYQPQHF. CDR3 coding DNA: TGTGCCAGCAGCTCCGGGTATCAGCCCCAGCATTTT.

This rearrangement joins TRBV7-6 to TRBJ1-6; the match to TRBD1 covers 7 bases. Germline V gene sequence: CDR1 SGHVS, CDR2 FNYEAQ. CDR3 length: 14 residues. V was pared by 5 bases and J by 10 bases, with 8 bases of the junction left unmatched. The CDR3 spells CASSPDRVGSPLHF. The CDR3 DNA follows: TGTGCCAGCAGCCCCGACAGGGTAGGATCACCCCTCCACTTT. Supplemented by reference TRBV7-6 and TRBJ1-6, the full variable domain reads GAGVSQSPRYKVTKRGQDVALRCDPISGHVSLYWYRQALGQGPEFLTYFNYEAQQDKSGLPNDRFSAERPEGSISTLTIQRTEQRDSAMYRCASSPDRVGSPLHFGNGTRLTVT.

The rearrangement links TRBV5-4 to TRBJ2-7, with 7 positions matching TRBD1. The CDR3 sequence is 14 residues long. Germline V gene data show CDR1 as SGHNT and CDR2 as YYREEE (reference sequence). V shed 4 bases and J 0 bases; nucleotides not matched to a gene: 4. The CDR3 reads CASSDRVSSYEQYF. CDR3 in DNA: TGTGCCAGCAGCGACAGGGTATCCTCCTACGAGCAGTACTTC.

A remark on this clone: The junction differs from germline at one of its ends, possibly a read error. The gene calls are TRBV6-1 and TRBJ2-7, with D perhaps TRBD1 (6 bases). Germline V CDR1 and CDR2: MNHNS, SASEGT. The CDR3 is made up of 15 amino acids. The CDR3 reads CAGSGQRVSSYEQYF. The CDR3 DNA reads TGTGCCGGCAGTGGACAGCGTGTAAGCTCCTACGAGCAGTACTTC.

The V call is TRBV13, the J call TRBJ2-3; a weak D match, TRBD2 (5 bases). V lost 2 bases and J lost 3, with 18 bases in between. CDR3 length equals 17 residues. Germline CDR1 and CDR2: PRHDT and FYEKMQ (reference sequence). The CDR3 coding sequence is TGTGCCAGCAGCTTATCTGGAGGCCGAACGGGAACAGATACGCAGTATTTT. Its protein product is CASSLSGGRTGTDTQYF.

The J gene is TRBJ1-2, the V gene TRBV16; D unresolved. This CDR3 region has 16 residues. The V and J ends lost 2 bases and 0 bases respectively, with 13 bases between them. CDR1 is KGHSY, CDR2 FQNENV, per germline. DNA of the CDR3: TGTGCCAGCAGCCAAGTTCTCGGGGTGGCTAACTATGGCTACACCTTC. As protein: CASSQVLGVANYGYTF. Full variable domain (outside the CDR3, taken from reference TRBV16 and TRBJ1-2): GEEVAQTPKHLVRGEGQKAKLYCAPIKGHSYVFWYQQVLKNEFKFLISFQNENVFDETGMPKERFSAKCLPNSPCSLEIQATKLEDSAVYFCASSQVLGVANYGYTFGSGTRLTVV.

This chain joins TRBV28 and TRBJ1-6, with D hard to call. This CDR3 region has 15 residues. Germline values: CDR1 MDHEN, CDR2 SYDVKM. V lost 6 bases, J lost 0 bases, and 9 bases lay in between. As DNA, the CDR3 is TGTGCCAGCAGGGGCAGAGACTCCTATAATTCACCCCTCCACTTT. Its protein is CASRGRDSYNSPLHF. Based on the CDR3 plus reference TRBV28 and TRBJ1-6, the full variable domain is DVKVTQSSRYLVKRTGEKVFLECVQDMDHENMFWYRQDPGLGLRLIYFSYDVKMKEKGDIPEGYSVSREKKERFSLILESASTNQTSMYLCASRGRDSYNSPLHFGNGTRLTVT.

J is TRBJ1-5 and V is TRBV2; 9 nucleotides line up with TRBD1. The trim removed 6 bases at V and 1 base at J, leaving 13 bases unmatched. The CDR3 spans 18 residues. Per the germline V gene, CDR1 is SNHLY and CDR2 is FYNNEI. Here the CDR3 DNA reads TGTGCCAGCAGCGATGGACAGGGGAGAAGGAAGAGCAATCAGCCCCAGCATTTT. Protein: CASSDGQGRRKSNQPQHF.

The table lists this clone with a count of one. The rearrangement joins TRBV29-1 to TRBJ2-5, with D unclear. Trimming removed 1 base from V and 5 bases from J, with 8 bases in between. From germline, CDR1 is SQVTM and CDR2 ANQGSEA. This CDR3 region has 12 residues. CDR3: CSVEAGIETQYF. DNA for the CDR3: TGCAGCGTTGAAGCGGGTATTGAGACCCAGTACTTC.

The rearrangement joins TRBV7-7 to TRBJ2-2, with a weak D call TRBD1 (6 bases). This CDR3 has 12 amino acids. Per germline, CDR1 SSHAT and CDR2 FNYEAQ (reference sequence). Trimming took off 5 bases at V and 6 bases at J, with 7 bases between the two ends. The chain's CDR3 is CASSPGAGELFF. The CDR3 coding sequence is TGTGCCAGCAGCCCAGGGGCCGGGGAGCTGTTTTTT.